This TCR beta chain was retrieved from a study of cytomegalovirus exposure and HLA in healthy donors. A note on this clone: Its antigen is unknown.

The primer mix had 60 Vbeta and 13 Jbeta primers. Here immunoSEQ multiplex PCR was the method, and the copy in TCRdb shows in-frame clones only, minus some. The sample contains over 95,000 clones, 70% to 80% of which appear only once. The germline CDR1 and CDR2 sequences are SGHNT and YYREEE (reference sequence). The CDR3 has 12 residues. V was trimmed by 4 bases and J by 8 bases, leaving 10 bases between them. The study's findings and limits: In a later analysis, V- and J-gene trimming of beta chains associated with a DCLRE1C missense variant, replicated independently. It emerged from a later analysis that several of the most significant clusters appeared to be linked to common viral pathogens. Later work associated roughly 17,000 TCR beta sequences with HLA alleles at 0.05 false discovery rate.

The sample consisted of PBMCs. The source of this sequence is a woman aged 40 to 49 in good health and CMV-seropositive. The chain combines TRBV5-4 with TRBJ2-1; D is undetermined. CDR3 in DNA: TGTGCCAGCAGCCCCGAAGCGCATGAGCAGTTCTTC. Its protein product is CASSPEAHEQFF.